One and the same sample provided the 22 T cell receptor beta chains below, sequenced in a study of T-cell reconstitution after alpha-beta-depleted transplantation in children. Preparing the TCRbeta library involved the use of unique molecular identifiers. One entry per CDR3 protein, called by TCRdb with MiXCR from the PCR reads. The sample holds some 640,000 distinct CDR3 sequences, around 16% seen once. The sequences come from PBMCs from the stem cell graft donor, collected from the stem cell graft. These receptors all stem from a human donor who donated a stem cell graft to a child with acute myeloid leukemia.

This clonotype showed up just a few times. The chain is built from TRBV13 and TRBJ1-2, with 7 bases that match TRBD1. Germline-derived CDR1 and CDR2 are PRHDT and FYEKMQ (reference sequence). The CDR3 covers 15 residues. The V segment lost 5 bases and the J segment 8 bases; nucleotides outside the gene matches: 14. CDR3 in amino acids: CASSLGDSLEWGYTF. Here the CDR3 DNA reads TGTGCCAGCAGCCTGGGGGACAGCTTAGAGTGGGGCTACACCTTC.

The chain recombines TRBV5-1 with TRBJ1-1; D uncertain. This CDR3 is built from 14 residues. V lost 4 bases and J 6 bases, leaving 16 bases between the germline ends. The germline V gene has CDR1 SGHRS and CDR2 YFSETQ. The CDR3 region has the DNA TGCGCCAGCAGCACGAGTTCCGTAGTCGCTGAAGCTTTCTTT. Protein: CASSTSSVVAEAFF.

The chain has TRBV27 and TRBJ2-1; the D is unclear. The CDR3 loop spans 13 amino acids. Trimming took 3 bases from V and 2 from J, leaving 5 bases between them. Germline V gene lookup returns CDR1 MNHEY and CDR2 SMNVEV (reference sequence). The CDR3 loop reads CASSFDAYNEQFF. The DNA for the CDR3 is TGTGCCAGCAGTTTCGACGCCTACAATGAGCAGTTCTTC.

In DNA form, the CDR3 reads TGTGCCAGCAGCTTAGGGGCACGGGACAGGGGCTACGAGCAGTACTTC. Translating it yields CASSLGARDRGYEQYF. The chain is built from TRBV7-2 and TRBJ2-7, with 10 bases identical to TRBD1. Germline V lookup: CDR1 SGHTA, CDR2 FQGNSA. Germline trimming cut 1 base from V and 3 bases from J; bases unmatched to any gene: 6. The CDR3 is 16 residues long.

This clonotype was seen at least ten times. This chain uses TRBV18 with TRBJ2-7; no firm D call. CDR3 length: 14 residues. The V gene lost 2 bases and the J gene lost 2 bases, with 10 bases spanning the gap. Looked up from germline, CDR1 is KGHSH and CDR2 is LQKENI. The DNA for the CDR3 is TGTGCCAGCTCACCAAATACACCTACCTACGAGCAGTACTTC. Encoded protein: CASSPNTPTYEQYF.

This clonotype was found a few times. The V call is TRBV6-2 or TRBV6-3, the J call TRBJ2-7; 8 bases map to TRBD1. CDR1 is MNHEY and CDR2 is SVGEGT in the germline V gene. This CDR3 contains 14 residues. V shed 4 bases, J shed 6 bases, and the junction held 8 bases outside the gene matches. This CDR3 is CASSWGDRSREQYF. CDR3 nucleotides: TGTGCCAGCAGTTGGGGGGACAGGAGTCGCGAGCAGTACTTC.

Comment on this clonotype: A much more abundant neighbour one base away suggests this may be a read error. V and J are TRBV29-1 and TRBJ2-1; TRBD2 might be the D (5 bases). From germline, CDR1 is SQVTM and CDR2 ANQGSEA. This CDR3 has 15 residues. The CDR3 DNA follows: TGCGGCGTAGGATACGGGATGAGCTCCTACAATGAGCAGTTCTTC. Translation: CGVGYGMSSYNEQFF.

The sample holds one count of this clonotype. The genes are TRBV5-6 and TRBJ2-7, with 7 bases identical to TRBD2. The CDR3 loop spans 16 amino acids. CDR1 is SGHDT, CDR2 YYEEEE, per germline. Losses at the gene ends were 2 bases for V and 1 base for J; bases not matched to a gene: 9. The CDR3 DNA reads as TGTGCCAGCAGCTTAATGGGGGGGACTATATCCTACGAGCAGTACTTC. Encoded protein: CASSLMGGTISYEQYF.

The chain uses TRBV7-2 and TRBJ2-5; D might be TRBD2 (5 bases). The V and J ends lost 3 bases and 3 bases respectively, with 11 bases between them. Germline values: CDR1 SGHTA, CDR2 FQGNSA. This CDR3 is 14 amino acids long. CDR3 sequence: CASSFQSGKETQYF. In DNA form, the CDR3 reads TGTGCCAGCAGCTTCCAGTCGGGGAAAGAGACCCAGTACTTC.

This clonotype was observed at least ten times. The chain carries TRBV29-1 and TRBJ1-1; D call uncertain. Trimming shortened V by 4 bases and J by 6 bases, and 9 bases separated the two germline ends. The CDR3 consists of 11 residues. Looked up from germline, CDR1 is SQVTM and CDR2 is ANQGSEA. The CDR3 region has the DNA TGCAGCGTTGCTAGGGATGCTGAAGCTTTCTTT. Translation gives CSVARDAEAFF.

This clonotype was counted only a few times. The genes are TRBV15 and TRBJ1-5, with D possibly TRBD1 on 5 matching bases. Germline CDR1 is LNHNV and CDR2 is YYDKDF (reference sequence). This CDR3 has 15 amino acids. V lost 0 bases to trimming and J lost 3 bases, with 9 bases between them. The CDR3 spells CATSREGVTNQPQHF. Here the CDR3 DNA reads TGTGCCACCAGCAGAGAGGGGGTTACCAATCAGCCCCAGCATTTT.

This clonotype came up many times. As DNA, the CDR3 is TGCAGTGCCCGAAGCCCTTTCTTCTACCAAGAGACCCAGTACTTC. This translates into CSARSPFFYQETQYF. The rearrangement uses TRBV20-1 and TRBJ2-5; D is uncertain. This CDR3 spans 15 amino acids. V shed 6 bases and J shed 0 bases, with 17 bases lying between them. The V gene's germline CDR1 is DFQATT and CDR2 SNEGSKA (reference sequence).

The V call is TRBV20-1, the J call TRBJ2-1; 8 bases align to TRBD2. The CDR3 length is 17 residues. V lost 0 bases, J lost 6 bases, and 13 bases stayed unmatched. CDR1 is DFQATT, CDR2 SNEGSKA, per germline (reference sequence). The CDR3 reads CSARDPLPSGRGNEQFF. The CDR3 DNA sequence: TGCAGTGCTAGAGATCCCCTTCCTAGCGGGCGGGGCAATGAGCAGTTCTTC.

Many counts were recorded for this clonotype. V gene TRBV5-6 combines with J gene TRBJ2-5; a weak D match, TRBD2 (5 bases). CDR1 SGHDT and CDR2 YYEEEE come from the germline V gene. V lost 1 base and J 6 bases, leaving 7 bases between the germline ends. The CDR3 is made up of 12 amino acids. The CDR3, as DNA: TGTGCCAGCAGCTTGTCGGGAAAGACCCAGTACTTC. It codes for CASSLSGKTQYF.

This clonotype was seen a few times. The chain employs TRBV12-3 or TRBV12-4 and TRBJ2-2; tentative D call: TRBD2 (5 bases). The CDR3 sequence is 15 residues long. Trimming took 7 bases from V and 5 from J, leaving 17 bases between them. The chain's CDR3 is CASIPDSSGTGELFF. In nucleotides, the CDR3 is TGTGCCAGCATCCCGGACTCCTCCGGAACCGGGGAGCTGTTTTTT.

The chain uses TRBV7-9 and TRBJ1-4; D remains ambiguous. V lost 5 bases and J 2 bases, leaving 15 bases between the germline ends. This CDR3 is 16 amino acids long. Per the germline V gene, CDR1 is SEHNR and CDR2 is FQNEAQ (reference sequence). In DNA, the CDR3 is TGTGCCAGCAGCGGATCCCACAGAGCGACTAATGAAAAACTGTTTTTT. Translation: CASSGSHRATNEKLFF.

This clonotype occurred a few times. V gene TRBV7-9 combines with J gene TRBJ2-3; TRBD1 matches at 8 bases. The CDR3 contains 15 residues. In germline, CDR1 is SEHNR, CDR2 FQNEAQ (reference sequence). Trimming cost V 4 bases and J 2 bases; bases outside gene matches: 5. The CDR3 sequence: CASSSTTGDTDTQYF. In DNA form, the CDR3 reads TGTGCCAGCAGCTCCACGACAGGGGACACAGATACGCAGTATTTT.

This clonotype appeared once. A much larger clone lies one base from this, so it may be a read error. The genes are TRBV20-1 and TRBJ2-4, with 12 bases identical to TRBD2. This CDR3 has 18 amino acids. Germline loops: CDR1 DFQATT, CDR2 SNEGSKA (reference sequence). The CDR3 coding sequence is TGCTGTGCTGAAGCTACTAGCGGGGGGCCTCTAGCCAAAAACATTCAGTACTTC. Residues: CCAEATSGGPLAKNIQYF.

The chain combines TRBV5-5 with TRBJ2-7; no reliable D call. V shed 4 bases and J shed 2 bases, with 10 bases lying between them. Looked up from germline, CDR1 is SGHKS and CDR2 is YYEKEE (reference sequence). The CDR3 runs 13 residues. The CDR3 bases are TGTGCCAGCAGCACCGGGCCCCCCTACGAGCAGTACTTC. Its translation: CASSTGPPYEQYF. The complete variable domain, with remaining parts taken from reference TRBV5-5 and TRBJ2-7, reads DAGVTQSPTHLIKTRGQQVTLRCSPISGHKSVSWYQQVLGQGPQFIFQYYEKEERGRGNFPDRFSARQFPNYSSELNVNALLLGDSALYLCASSTGPPYEQYFGPGTRLTVT.

This clonotype was detected a few times. This chain links TRBV12-3 or TRBV12-4 with TRBJ2-1, with D unclear. V gave up 6 bases and J gave up 9 bases, with 15 bases separating them. This CDR3 has 13 amino acids. The CDR3 DNA reads TGTGCCAGCAGGCTGGACCGCCGCGGTGAGCAGTTCTTC. This encodes CASRLDRRGEQFF.

This clonotype was seen ten or more times. J is TRBJ1-5 and V is TRBV5-6; 8 bases fit TRBD1. Germline assignment: CDR1 SGHDT and CDR2 YYEEEE. V trimming: 5 bases; J trimming: 3 bases; junction bases outside the gene matches: 7. CDR3 length: 15 residues. In DNA, the CDR3 is TGTGCCAGCAGTTACCGGGACAGGTCCAATCAGCCCCAGCATTTT. Protein sequence: CASSYRDRSNQPQHF.

The rearrangement joins TRBV29-1 to TRBJ2-7; no clear D gene. The length of the CDR3 is 14 residues. From germline, CDR1 is SQVTM and CDR2 ANQGSEA. The ends were cut back, 5 bases at V and 6 bases at J, with 20 bases in the middle. CDR3 loop: CSVRPVYGLSEQYF. DNA for the CDR3: TGCAGCGTTCGACCCGTATACGGGCTTTCCGAGCAGTACTTC.